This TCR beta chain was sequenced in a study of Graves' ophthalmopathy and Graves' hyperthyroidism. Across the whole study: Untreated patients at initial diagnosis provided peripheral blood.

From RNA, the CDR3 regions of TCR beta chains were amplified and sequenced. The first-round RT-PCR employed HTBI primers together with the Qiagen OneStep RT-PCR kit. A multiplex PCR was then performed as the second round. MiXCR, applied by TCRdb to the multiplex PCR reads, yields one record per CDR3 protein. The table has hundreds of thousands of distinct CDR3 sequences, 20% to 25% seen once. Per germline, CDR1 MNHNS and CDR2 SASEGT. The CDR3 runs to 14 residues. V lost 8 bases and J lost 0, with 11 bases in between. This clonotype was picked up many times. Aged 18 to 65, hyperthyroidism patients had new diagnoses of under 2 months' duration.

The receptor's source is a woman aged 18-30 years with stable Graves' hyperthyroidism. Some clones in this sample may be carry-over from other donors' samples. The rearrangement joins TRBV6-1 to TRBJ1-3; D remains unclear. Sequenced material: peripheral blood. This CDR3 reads CASSDGISGNTIYF. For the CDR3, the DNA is TGTGCCAGCTCGGACGGGATCTCTGGAAACACCATATATTTT.